This record concerns one TCR beta chain sequence. Its cognate antigen is unknown. This sample was included in a study of T cell responses to AZD1222 COVID-19 vaccine. Study summary: Pooled in the analysis were second doses at about 4 or about 12 weeks. The study's findings and limits: Scientists sampled the repertoires only once the peak T cell response had passed.

The protocol was immunoSEQ multiplex PCR, while the TCRdb copy is restricted to in-frame clones and leaves out a portion. The sample holds roughly 84,000 clones; nearly 90% are singletons and the top ten take less than 1.6%. This CDR3 is 12 amino acids long. Germline CDR1 is MNHNY and CDR2 is SVGAGI (reference sequence). Trimming cost V 8 bases and J 4 bases, with 11 bases left between them. Sequenced here: peripheral blood, sampled on day 0 of AZD1222 vaccination. This clonotype was sampled from an adult in good health. The chain recombines TRBV6-6 with TRBJ1-2; perhaps TRBD1 as D (5 bases). The CDR3 spells CASGGDTYGYTF. The CDR3 bases are TGTGCCAGCGGGGGGGATACCTATGGCTACACCTTC.